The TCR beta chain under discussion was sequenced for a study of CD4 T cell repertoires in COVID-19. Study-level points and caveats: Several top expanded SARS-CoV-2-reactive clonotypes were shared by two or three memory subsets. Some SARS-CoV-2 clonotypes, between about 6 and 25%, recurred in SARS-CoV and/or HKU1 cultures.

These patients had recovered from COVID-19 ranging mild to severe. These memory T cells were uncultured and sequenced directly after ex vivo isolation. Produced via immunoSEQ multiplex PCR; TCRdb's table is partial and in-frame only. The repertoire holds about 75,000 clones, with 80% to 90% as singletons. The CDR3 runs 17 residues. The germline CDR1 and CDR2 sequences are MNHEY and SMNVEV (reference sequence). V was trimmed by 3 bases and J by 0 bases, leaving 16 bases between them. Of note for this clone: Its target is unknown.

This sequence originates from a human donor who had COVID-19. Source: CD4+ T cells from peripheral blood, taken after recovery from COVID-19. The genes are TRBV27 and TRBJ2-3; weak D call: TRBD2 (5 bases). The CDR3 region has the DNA TGTGCCAGCAGTTTTAGGGAGCGGATCACTAGCACAGATACGCAGTATTTT. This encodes CASSFRERITSTDTQYF.